The TCR beta chain under discussion was sequenced for a study of chemoradiotherapy in HPV16-positive cancers. The study, taken as a whole, reports: The functional HPV-specific definition rests on just a couple of HPV16-positive patients. HPV-responsive T-cell expansion during chemoradiotherapy was linked to improved recurrence-free survival in HPV16-positive patients.

In regard to this clone: Its antigen remains unidentified.

The data were produced by immunoSEQ multiplex PCR, yet TCRdb's version contains in-frame clones alone and is incomplete. The sample consists of around 14,000 clones, over 70% of them appearing once. Germline V gives CDR1 SGHTA, CDR2 FQGNSA. The V gene lost 5 bases and the J gene lost 4 bases, with 13 bases spanning the gap. This CDR3 is 14 amino acids long. V gene TRBV7-2 combines with J gene TRBJ2-3; maybe TRBD2 (5 bases). The TCR was taken from a human donor with HPV-associated anogenital cancer. The sample was acquired from a patient who underwent chemoradiotherapy. The CDR3 DNA reads TGTGCCAGCAGCCCTCAAACCGGGGCAGATACGCAGTATTTT. It translates to CASSPQTGADTQYF.